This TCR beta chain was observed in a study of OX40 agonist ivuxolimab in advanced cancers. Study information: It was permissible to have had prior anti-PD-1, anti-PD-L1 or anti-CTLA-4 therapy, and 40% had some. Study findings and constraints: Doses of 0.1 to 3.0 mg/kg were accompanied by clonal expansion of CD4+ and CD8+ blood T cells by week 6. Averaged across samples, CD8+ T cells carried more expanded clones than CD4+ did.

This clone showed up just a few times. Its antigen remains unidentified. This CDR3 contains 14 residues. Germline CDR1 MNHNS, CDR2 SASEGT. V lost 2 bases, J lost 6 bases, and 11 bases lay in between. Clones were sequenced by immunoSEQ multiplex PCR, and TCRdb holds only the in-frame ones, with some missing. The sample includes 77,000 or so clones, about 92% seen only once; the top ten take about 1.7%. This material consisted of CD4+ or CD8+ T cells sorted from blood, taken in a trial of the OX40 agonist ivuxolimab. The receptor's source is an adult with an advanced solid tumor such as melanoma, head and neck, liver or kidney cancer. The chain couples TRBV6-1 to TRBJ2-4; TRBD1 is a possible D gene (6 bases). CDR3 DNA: TGTGCCAGCAGTGAATGGGGGCCTTCAAACATTCAGTACTTC. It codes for CASSEWGPSNIQYF.